Sequencing of this TCR beta chain was carried out in a study of blood T cells in healthy people across ages. General study results and limits: More naive CD4+ cells and higher diversity marked long-lived donors relative to aged donors. Samples with more naive T cells showed higher observed beta diversity.

Worth noting for this clonotype: Its antigen is not known.

Donors were healthy Caucasian individuals from Russia aged roughly 6 to 90. Per sample, no less than 5 micrograms of total RNA were extracted. Sample-barcoded 5' priming and a J-beta primer mix drove a second PCR of roughly 6 to 12 cycles. Using its own MiXCR run on the 5' RACE reads, TCRdb lists one record per CDR3 protein. Of about 570,000 distinct CDR3 sequences in the sample, roughly a quarter were seen once. This receptor was taken from a woman between 65 and 79 years old in good health. The sequenced sample was blood.

CDR3 sequence reads: CSVVIAWGGPGETQYF. CDR3 DNA sequence: TGCAGCGTTGTTATTGCCTGGGGGGGACCTGGGGAGACCCAGTACTTC. The J gene is TRBJ2-5, the V gene TRBV29-1; TRBD2 matches at 7 bases. The CDR3 has 16 residues. With 4 bases clipped from V and 5 bases from J, the junction kept 16 bases outside the gene matches. Looked up from germline, CDR1 is SQVTM and CDR2 is ANQGSEA.